This TCR beta chain was sequenced in a study of cytomegalovirus exposure and HLA in healthy donors. Findings and limits, study-wide: In a later analysis, CMV-associated beta chains were mostly HLA-associated, it appeared.

To note about this clone: The antigen is not known.

Germline V CDR1 and CDR2: MNHNY, SVGAGI (reference sequence). Trimming stripped 7 bases from V and 8 bases from J, with 17 bases between. The CDR3 has 13 amino acids. Both 60 Vbeta primers and 13 Jbeta primers went into the PCR. Generated by immunoSEQ multiplex PCR, the TCRdb table keeps only in-frame clones and is missing some. This sample's clone table lists some 31,000 clones. The sequence was obtained from a woman aged 35 to 49 in good health and CMV-seropositive. This rearrangement joins TRBV6-6 to TRBJ1-1, with D possibly being TRBD1 (6 bases). Sequencing was done on a sample of PBMCs. CDR3 coding DNA: TGTGCCAGCAACGGTCCCTTTGGGACAGAAGCTTTCTTT. Translated, it gives CASNGPFGTEAFF.